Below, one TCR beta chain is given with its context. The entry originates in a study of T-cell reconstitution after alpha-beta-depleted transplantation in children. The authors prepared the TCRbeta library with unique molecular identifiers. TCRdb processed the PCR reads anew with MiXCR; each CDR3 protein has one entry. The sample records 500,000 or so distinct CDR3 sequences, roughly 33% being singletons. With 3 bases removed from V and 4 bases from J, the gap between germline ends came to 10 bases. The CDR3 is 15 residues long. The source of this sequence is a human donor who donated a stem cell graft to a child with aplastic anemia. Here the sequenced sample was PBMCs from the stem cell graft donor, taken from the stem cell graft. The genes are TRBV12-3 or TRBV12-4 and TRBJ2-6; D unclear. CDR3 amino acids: CASSFRQSGANVLTF. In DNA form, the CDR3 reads TGTGCCAGCAGTTTCAGGCAGTCCGGGGCCAACGTCCTGACTTTC.